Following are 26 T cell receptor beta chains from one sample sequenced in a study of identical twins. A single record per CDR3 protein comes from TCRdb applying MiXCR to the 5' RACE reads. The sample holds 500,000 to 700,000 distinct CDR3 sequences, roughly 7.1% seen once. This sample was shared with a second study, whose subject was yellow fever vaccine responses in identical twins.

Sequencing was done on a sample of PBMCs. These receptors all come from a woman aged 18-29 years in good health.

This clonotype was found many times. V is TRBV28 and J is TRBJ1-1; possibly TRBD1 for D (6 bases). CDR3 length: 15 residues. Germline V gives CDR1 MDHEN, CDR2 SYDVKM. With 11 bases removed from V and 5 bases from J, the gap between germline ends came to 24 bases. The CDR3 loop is CAANSAGGGGTEAFF. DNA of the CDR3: TGTGCCGCTAACTCAGCGGGAGGGGGAGGTACTGAAGCTTTCTTT.

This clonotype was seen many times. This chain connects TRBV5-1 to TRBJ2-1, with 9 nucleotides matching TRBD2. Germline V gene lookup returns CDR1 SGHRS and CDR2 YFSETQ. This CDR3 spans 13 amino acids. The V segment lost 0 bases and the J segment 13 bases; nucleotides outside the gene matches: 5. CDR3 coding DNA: TGCGCCAGCAGCTTGGAAGCTAGCGGGGCCCAGTTCTTC. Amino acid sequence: CASSLEASGAQFF.

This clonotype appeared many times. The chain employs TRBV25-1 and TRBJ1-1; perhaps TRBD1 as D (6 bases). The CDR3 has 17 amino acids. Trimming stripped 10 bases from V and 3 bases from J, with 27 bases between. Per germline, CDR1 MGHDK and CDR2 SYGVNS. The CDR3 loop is CATPPTTALRGDTEAFF. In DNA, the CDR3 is TGTGCCACCCCCCCGACGACAGCCCTCAGGGGAGACACTGAAGCTTTCTTT.

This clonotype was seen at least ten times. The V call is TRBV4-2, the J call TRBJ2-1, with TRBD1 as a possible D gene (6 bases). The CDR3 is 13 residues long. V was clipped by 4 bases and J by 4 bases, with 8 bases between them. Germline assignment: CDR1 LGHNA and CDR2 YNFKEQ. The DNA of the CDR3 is TGTGCCAGCAGCCCCGGACAGTACAATGAGCAGTTCTTC. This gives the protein CASSPGQYNEQFF.

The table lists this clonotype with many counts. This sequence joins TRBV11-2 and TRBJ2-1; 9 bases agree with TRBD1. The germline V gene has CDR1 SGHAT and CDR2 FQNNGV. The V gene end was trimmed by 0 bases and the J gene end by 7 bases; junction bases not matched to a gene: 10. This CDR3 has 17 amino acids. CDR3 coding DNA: TGTGCCAGCAGCTTAGATAGTACGGACAGGGGTCGGAATGAGCAGTTCTTC. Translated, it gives CASSLDSTDRGRNEQFF.

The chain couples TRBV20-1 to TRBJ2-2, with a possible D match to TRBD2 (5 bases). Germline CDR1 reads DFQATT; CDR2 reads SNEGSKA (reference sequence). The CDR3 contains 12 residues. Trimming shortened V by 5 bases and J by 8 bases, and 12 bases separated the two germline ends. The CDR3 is CSAYGIRGELFF. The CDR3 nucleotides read TGCAGTGCTTACGGGATAAGGGGGGAGCTGTTTTTT.

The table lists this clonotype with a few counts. CDR3: CASSFNGINQPQHF. The CDR3, as DNA: TGTGCCAGCAGTTTCAACGGGATCAATCAGCCCCAGCATTTT. This chain connects TRBV27 to TRBJ1-5; D call uncertain. CDR3 length: 14 residues. Germline lookup yields CDR1 MNHEY and CDR2 SMNVEV (reference sequence). V was trimmed by 3 bases and J by 3 bases, leaving 9 bases between them.

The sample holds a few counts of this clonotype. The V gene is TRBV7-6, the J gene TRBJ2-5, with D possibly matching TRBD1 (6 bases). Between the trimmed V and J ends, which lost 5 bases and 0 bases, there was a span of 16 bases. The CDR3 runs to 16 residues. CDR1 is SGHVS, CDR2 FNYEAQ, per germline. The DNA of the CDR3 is TGTGCCAGCAGCCTCTCGACAGGAACTTACCAAGAGACCCAGTACTTC. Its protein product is CASSLSTGTYQETQYF.

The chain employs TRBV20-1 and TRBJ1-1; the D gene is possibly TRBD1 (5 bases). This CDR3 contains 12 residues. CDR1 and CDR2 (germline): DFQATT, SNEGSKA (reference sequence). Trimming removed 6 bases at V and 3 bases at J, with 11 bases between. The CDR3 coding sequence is TGCAGTGCCAGGGACCAAGACACTGAAGCTTTCTTT. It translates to CSARDQDTEAFF.

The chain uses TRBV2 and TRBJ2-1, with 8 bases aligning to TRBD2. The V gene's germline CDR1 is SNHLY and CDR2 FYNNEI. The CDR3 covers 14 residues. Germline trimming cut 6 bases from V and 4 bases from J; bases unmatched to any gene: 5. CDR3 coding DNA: TGTGCCAGCAGAGACGGGGGGGGTTACAATGAGCAGTTCTTC. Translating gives CASRDGGGYNEQFF.

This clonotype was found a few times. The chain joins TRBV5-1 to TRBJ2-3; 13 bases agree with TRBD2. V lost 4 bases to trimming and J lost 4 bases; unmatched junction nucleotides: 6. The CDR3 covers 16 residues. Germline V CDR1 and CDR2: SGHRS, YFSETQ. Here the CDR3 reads CASSTGTSGIADTQYF. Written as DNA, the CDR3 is TGCGCCAGCAGCACCGGGACTAGCGGGATCGCAGATACGCAGTATTTT.

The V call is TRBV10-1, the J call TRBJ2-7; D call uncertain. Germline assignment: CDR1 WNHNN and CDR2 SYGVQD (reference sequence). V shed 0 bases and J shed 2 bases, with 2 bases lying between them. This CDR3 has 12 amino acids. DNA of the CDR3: TGCGCCAGCAGTGAGTCGACCTACGAGCAGTACTTC. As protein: CASSESTYEQYF.

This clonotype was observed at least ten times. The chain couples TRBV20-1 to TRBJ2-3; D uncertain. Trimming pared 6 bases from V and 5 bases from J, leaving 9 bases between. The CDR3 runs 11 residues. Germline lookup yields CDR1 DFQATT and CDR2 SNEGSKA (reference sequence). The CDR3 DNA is TGCAGTGCCATGAGTGTAGATACGCAGTATTTT. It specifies CSAMSVDTQYF.

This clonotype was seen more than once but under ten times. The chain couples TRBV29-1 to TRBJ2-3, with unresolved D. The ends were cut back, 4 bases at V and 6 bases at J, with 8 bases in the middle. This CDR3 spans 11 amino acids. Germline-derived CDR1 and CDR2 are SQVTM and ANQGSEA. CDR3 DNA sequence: TGCAGCGTTGTAAAGTACGATACGCAGTATTTT. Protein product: CSVVKYDTQYF.

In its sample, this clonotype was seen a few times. CDR3 residues: CSARAGQGSNSPLHF. The CDR3 DNA follows: TGCAGTGCTAGGGCGGGACAAGGAAGCAATTCACCCCTCCACTTT. V gene TRBV20-1 combines with J gene TRBJ1-6, with a tentative D call TRBD1 (6 bases). This CDR3 region has 15 residues. Germline assignment: CDR1 DFQATT and CDR2 SNEGSKA (reference sequence). Trimming removed 3 bases from V and 7 bases from J, with 16 bases in between.

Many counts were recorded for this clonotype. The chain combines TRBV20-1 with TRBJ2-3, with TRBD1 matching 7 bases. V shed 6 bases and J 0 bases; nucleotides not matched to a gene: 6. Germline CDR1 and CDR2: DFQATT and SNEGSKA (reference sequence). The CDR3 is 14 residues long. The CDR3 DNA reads TGCAGTGCCATTAACAGGGGAAGCACAGATACGCAGTATTTT. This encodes CSAINRGSTDTQYF.

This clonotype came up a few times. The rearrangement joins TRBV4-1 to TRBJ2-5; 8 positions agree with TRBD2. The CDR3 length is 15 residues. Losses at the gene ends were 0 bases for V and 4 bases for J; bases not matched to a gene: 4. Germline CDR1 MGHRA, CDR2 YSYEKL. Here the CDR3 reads CASSQEGLARETQYF. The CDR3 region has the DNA TGCGCCAGCAGCCAAGAAGGACTAGCTAGAGAGACCCAGTACTTC.

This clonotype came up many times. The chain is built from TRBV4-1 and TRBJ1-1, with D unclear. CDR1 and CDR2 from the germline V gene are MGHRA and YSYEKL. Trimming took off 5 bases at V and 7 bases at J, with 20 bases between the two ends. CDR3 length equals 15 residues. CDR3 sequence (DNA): TGCGCCAGCAGCTCTTTATTCAGTGGCAGCTTTGAAGCTTTCTTT. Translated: CASSSLFSGSFEAFF.

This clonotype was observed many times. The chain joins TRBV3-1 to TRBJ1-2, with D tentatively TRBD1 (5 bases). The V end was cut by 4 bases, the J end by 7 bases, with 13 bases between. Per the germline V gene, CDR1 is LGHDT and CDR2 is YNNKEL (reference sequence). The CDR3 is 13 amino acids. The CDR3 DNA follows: TGTGCCAGCAGCCTCGCGGGGACTTCTGGCTACACCTTC. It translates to CASSLAGTSGYTF.

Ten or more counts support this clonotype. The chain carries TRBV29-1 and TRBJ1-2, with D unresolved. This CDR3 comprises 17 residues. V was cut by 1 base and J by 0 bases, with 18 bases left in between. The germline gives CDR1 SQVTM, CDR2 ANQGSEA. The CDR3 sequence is CSVEGGGLAAANYGYTF. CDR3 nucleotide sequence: TGCAGCGTTGAAGGGGGTGGATTGGCAGCAGCTAACTATGGCTACACCTTC.

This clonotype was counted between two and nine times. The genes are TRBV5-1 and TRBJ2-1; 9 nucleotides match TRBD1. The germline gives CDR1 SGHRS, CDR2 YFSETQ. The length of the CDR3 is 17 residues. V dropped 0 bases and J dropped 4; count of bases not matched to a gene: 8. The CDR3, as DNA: TGCGCCAGCAGCTTGGGTTCGCTGGGGACAGGGTACAATGAGCAGTTCTTC. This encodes CASSLGSLGTGYNEQFF.

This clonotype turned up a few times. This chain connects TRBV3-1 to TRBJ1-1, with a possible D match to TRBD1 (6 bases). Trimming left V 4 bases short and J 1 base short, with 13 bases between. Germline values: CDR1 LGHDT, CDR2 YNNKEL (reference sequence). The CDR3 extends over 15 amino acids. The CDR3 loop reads CASSPAGTKNTEAFF. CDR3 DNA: TGTGCCAGCAGCCCGGCCGGGACAAAGAACACTGAAGCTTTCTTT.

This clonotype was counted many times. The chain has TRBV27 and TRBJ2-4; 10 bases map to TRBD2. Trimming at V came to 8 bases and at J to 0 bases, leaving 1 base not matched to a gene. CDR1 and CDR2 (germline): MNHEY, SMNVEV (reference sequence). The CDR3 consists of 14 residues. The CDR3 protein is CASRLAGAKNIQYF. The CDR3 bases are TGTGCCAGCCGACTAGCGGGAGCCAAAAACATTCAGTACTTC.

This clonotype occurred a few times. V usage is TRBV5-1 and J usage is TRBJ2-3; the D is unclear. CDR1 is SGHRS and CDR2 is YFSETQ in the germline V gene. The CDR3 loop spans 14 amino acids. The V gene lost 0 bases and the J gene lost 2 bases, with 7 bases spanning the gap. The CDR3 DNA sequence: TGCGCCAGCAGCTTGGATTTCACCACAGATACGCAGTATTTT. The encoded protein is CASSLDFTTDTQYF. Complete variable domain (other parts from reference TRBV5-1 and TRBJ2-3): KAGVTQTPRYLIKTRGQQVTLSCSPISGHRSVSWYQQTPGQGLQFLFEYFSETQRNKGNFPGRFSGRQFSNSRSEMNVSTLELGDSALYLCASSLDFTTDTQYFGPGTRLTVL.

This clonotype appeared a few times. Here the CDR3 reads CSVSEGIGNSPLHF. The CDR3 nucleotides read TGCAGCGTCTCGGAGGGGATCGGCAATTCACCCCTCCACTTT. The rearrangement links TRBV29-1 to TRBJ1-6, with D perhaps TRBD1 (5 bases). CDR1 is SQVTM, CDR2 ANQGSEA, per germline. Trimming left V 6 bases short and J 7 bases short, with 16 bases between. The CDR3 has 14 residues.

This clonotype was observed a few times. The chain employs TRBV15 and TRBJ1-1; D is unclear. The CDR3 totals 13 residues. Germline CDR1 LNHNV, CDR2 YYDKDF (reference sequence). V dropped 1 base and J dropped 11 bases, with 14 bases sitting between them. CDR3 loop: CATSRVSPQEAFF. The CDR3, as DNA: TGTGCCACCAGCAGAGTATCACCCCAGGAGGCTTTCTTT.